This T cell receptor (beta chain) was observed in a study of blood T cell repertoires in COVID-19. Study summary: Acute and convalescent COVID-19 samples came from the United States, Italy and Spain. Sources were T cells, B-cell-depleted T cells, or PBMCs; the material itself was cDNA or gDNA.

The protocol was immunoSEQ multiplex PCR, while the TCRdb copy is restricted to in-frame clones and leaves out a portion. This table holds some 220,000 clones, around 86% found once. The V gene end was trimmed by 1 base and the J gene end by 10 bases; junction bases not matched to a gene: 5. Looked up from germline, CDR1 is SGHRS and CDR2 is YFSETQ. The CDR3 totals 14 residues. Sequences were obtained from peripheral blood. The J gene is TRBJ2-1, the V gene TRBV5-1; 10 bases are shared with TRBD2. The receptor comes from a woman aged 70 to 79 with COVID-19, enrolled during active disease. The CDR3: CASSLLAGEGEQFF. The CDR3 nucleotides are TGCGCCAGCAGCTTGCTAGCGGGAGAAGGAGAGCAGTTCTTC. Looking up the rest from reference TRBV5-1 and TRBJ2-1 gives the full variable domain: KAGVTQTPRYLIKTRGQQVTLSCSPISGHRSVSWYQQTPGQGLQFLFEYFSETQRNKGNFPGRFSGRQFSNSRSEMNVSTLELGDSALYLCASSLLAGEGEQFFGPGTRLTVL.